This T cell receptor (beta chain) was sequenced during a study of CD8 T cells in Susac syndrome. RNA in amounts of about 0.5 to 1 ug was reverse transcribed with random hexamers. Amplification of TCR beta CDR3 by immunoSEQ multiplex PCR spanned 54 Vbeta and 13 Jbeta. A single record per CDR3 protein comes from TCRdb applying MiXCR to the immunoSEQ multiplex PCR reads. The sample lists about 120,000 distinct CDR3 sequences; 96% were seen once. V was pared by 1 base and J by 1 base, with 8 bases between. Germline V gives CDR1 SGHVS, CDR2 FNYEAQ. This CDR3 is built from 14 residues. The authors negatively isolated CD8+ and CD4+ T cells and FACS-enriched TEMRA cells.

Sequences were obtained from CD4+ T cells from PBMCs. The rearrangement links TRBV7-6 to TRBJ2-7; D is undetermined. The TCR sequence derives from a human donor with Susac syndrome. CDR3 sequence reads: CASSLDVGSYEQYF. CDR3 sequence (DNA): TGTGCCAGCAGCTTAGATGTGGGGTCCTACGAGCAGTACTTC.